This T cell receptor (beta chain) was identified during a study of blood T cells in healthy people across ages. From germline, CDR1 is MNHEY and CDR2 SVGEGT. This CDR3 has 15 residues. The trim removed 6 bases at V and 13 bases at J, leaving 14 bases unmatched. With a J-beta primer mix and a sample-barcoded 5' primer, a second PCR ran roughly 6 to 12 cycles. Through a template-switch adaptor with 12 random nucleotides, each cDNA molecule received a tag. TCRdb itself ran the 5' RACE reads through MiXCR, one entry per CDR3 protein. The sample comprises 1.5 million to 2 million distinct CDR3 sequences, 39% of which are singletons, and 20% to 25% rests with the top ten.

Material: blood. V and J are TRBV6-2 or TRBV6-3 and TRBJ2-4; 11 nucleotides match TRBD2. The sequence was obtained from a human donor in good health. The CDR3 DNA follows: TGTGCCAGCAGACTACTAGCGGGGGCCCACAATGAGCAGTACTTC. Residues: CASRLLAGAHNEQYF.